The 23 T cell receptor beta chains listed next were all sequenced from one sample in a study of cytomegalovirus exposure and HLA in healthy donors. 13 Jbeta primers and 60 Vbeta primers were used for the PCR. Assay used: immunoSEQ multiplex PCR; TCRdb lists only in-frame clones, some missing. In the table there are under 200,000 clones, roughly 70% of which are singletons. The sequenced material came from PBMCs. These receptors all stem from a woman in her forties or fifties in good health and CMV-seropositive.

In nucleotides, the CDR3 is TGTGCCAGCAGCCAAGACCCCAGGGGCGGCTACACCTTC. Translated, it gives CASSQDPRGGYTF. The J gene is TRBJ1-2, the V gene TRBV11-2, with a weak D call TRBD1 (6 bases). V was shortened by 5 bases and J by 8 bases, with 15 bases between the two germline ends. This CDR3 has 13 amino acids. Germline CDR1 reads SGHAT; CDR2 reads FQNNGV.

The CDR3 sequence: CASSLGTGDRRHF. The CDR3 region has the DNA TGTGCCAGCAGCCTCGGAACCGGGGACAGGCGGCATTTT. The rearrangement joins TRBV7-9 to TRBJ1-5; 8 bases match TRBD1. V lost 5 bases to trimming and J lost 15 bases; unmatched junction nucleotides: 12. The CDR3 is made up of 13 amino acids. Germline assignment: CDR1 SEHNR and CDR2 FQNEAQ (reference sequence). The full variable domain, in which reference TRBV7-9 and TRBJ1-5 provide the parts outside the CDR3, is DTGVSQNPRHKITKRGQNVTFRCDPISEHNRLYWYRQTLGQGPEFLTYFQNEAQLEKSRLLSDRFSAERPKGSFSTLEIQRTEQGDSAMYLCASSLGTGDRRHFGDGTRLSIL.

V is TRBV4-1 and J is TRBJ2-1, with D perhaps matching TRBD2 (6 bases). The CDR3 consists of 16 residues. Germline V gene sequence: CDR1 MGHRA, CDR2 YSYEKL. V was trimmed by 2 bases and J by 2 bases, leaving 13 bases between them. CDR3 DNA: TGCGCCAGCAGCCAAATCAGACTAGTCGCCTACAATGAGCAGTTCTTC. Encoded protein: CASSQIRLVAYNEQFF.

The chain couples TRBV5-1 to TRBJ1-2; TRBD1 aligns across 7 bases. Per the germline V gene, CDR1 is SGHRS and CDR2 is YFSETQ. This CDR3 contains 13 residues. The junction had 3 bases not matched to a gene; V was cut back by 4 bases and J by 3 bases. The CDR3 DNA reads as TGCGCCAGCAGCGATGGACAGGACTATGGCTACACCTTC. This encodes CASSDGQDYGYTF.

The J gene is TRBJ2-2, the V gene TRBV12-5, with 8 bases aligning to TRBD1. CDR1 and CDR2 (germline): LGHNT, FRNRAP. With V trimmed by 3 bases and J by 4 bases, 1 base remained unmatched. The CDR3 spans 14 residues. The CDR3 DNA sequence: TGTGCTAGTGGTTTACAGGGGGGCACCGGGGAGCTGTTTTTT. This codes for CASGLQGGTGELFF.

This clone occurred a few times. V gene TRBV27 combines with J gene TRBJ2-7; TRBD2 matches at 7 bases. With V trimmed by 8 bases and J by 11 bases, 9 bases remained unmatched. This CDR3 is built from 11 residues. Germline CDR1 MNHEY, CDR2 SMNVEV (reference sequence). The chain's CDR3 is CASRDSLAEYF. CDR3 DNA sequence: TGTGCCAGCCGGGACTCTCTAGCGGAGTACTTC.

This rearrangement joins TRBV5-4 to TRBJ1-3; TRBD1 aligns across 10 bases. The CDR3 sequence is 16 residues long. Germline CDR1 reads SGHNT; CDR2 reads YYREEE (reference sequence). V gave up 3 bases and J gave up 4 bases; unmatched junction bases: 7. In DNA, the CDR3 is TGTGCCAGCAGCTCAAGACAGGGGGCGGCAGGAAACACCATATATTTT. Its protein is CASSSRQGAAGNTIYF.

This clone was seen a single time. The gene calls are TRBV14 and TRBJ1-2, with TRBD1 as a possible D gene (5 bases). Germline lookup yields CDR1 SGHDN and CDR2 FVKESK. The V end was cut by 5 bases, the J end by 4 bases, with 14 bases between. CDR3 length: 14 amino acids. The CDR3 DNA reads TGTGCCAGCAGCTACGATCGGGGGAGCTATGGCTACACCTTC. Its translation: CASSYDRGSYGYTF.

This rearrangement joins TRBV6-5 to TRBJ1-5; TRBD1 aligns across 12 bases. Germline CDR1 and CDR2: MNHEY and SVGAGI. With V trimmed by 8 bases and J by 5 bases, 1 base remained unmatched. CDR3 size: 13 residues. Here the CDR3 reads CASGTGGHQPQHF. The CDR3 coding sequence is TGTGCCAGCGGGACAGGGGGCCATCAGCCCCAGCATTTT.

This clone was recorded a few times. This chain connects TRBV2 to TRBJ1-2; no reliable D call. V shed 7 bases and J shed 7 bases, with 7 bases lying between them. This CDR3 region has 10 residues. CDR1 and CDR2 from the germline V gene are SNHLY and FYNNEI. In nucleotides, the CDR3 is TGTGCCAGCATGGGCGCTGGCTACACCTTC. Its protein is CASMGAGYTF.

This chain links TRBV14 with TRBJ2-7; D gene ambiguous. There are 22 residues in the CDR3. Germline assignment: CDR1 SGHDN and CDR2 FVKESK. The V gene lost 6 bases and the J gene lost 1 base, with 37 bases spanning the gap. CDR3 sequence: CASSPSFHRHLVNLFSSYEQYF. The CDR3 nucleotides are TGTGCCAGCAGTCCTTCCTTCCATAGACACCTTGTTAACCTCTTCAGTTCCTACGAGCAGTACTTC.

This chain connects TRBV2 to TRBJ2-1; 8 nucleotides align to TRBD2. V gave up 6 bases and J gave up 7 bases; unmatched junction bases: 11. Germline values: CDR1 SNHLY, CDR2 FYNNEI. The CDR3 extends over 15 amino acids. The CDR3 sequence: CASRDSGVAENEQFF. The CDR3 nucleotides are TGTGCCAGCAGGGATAGCGGGGTGGCGGAGAATGAGCAGTTCTTC.

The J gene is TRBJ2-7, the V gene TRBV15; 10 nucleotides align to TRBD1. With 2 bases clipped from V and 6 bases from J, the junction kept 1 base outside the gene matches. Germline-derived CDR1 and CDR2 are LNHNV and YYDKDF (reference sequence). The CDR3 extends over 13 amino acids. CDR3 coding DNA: TGTGCCACCAGCAGAAGACAGGGGGCCGAGCAGTACTTC. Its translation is CATSRRQGAEQYF.

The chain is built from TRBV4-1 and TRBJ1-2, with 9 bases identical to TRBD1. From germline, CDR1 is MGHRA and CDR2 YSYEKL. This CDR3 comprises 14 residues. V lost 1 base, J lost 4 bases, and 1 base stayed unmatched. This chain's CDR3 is CASSQGTGAYGYTF. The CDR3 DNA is TGCGCCAGCAGCCAAGGGACAGGGGCCTATGGCTACACCTTC.

The CDR3 nucleotides read TGCGCCAGCAGCTCTGGCTCCTCCACGTACCAAGAGACCCAGTACTTC. It specifies CASSSGSSTYQETQYF. The chain joins TRBV5-1 to TRBJ2-5; D remains ambiguous. In germline, CDR1 is SGHRS, CDR2 YFSETQ. CDR3 length: 16 amino acids. V gave up 3 bases and J gave up 0 bases, with 15 bases separating them.

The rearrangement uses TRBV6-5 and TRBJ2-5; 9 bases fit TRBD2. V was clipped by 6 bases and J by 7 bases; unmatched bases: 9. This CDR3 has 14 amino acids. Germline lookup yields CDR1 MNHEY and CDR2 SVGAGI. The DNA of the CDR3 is TGTGCCAGCAGCCCACCTTTGCGGGGGGGGACCCAGTACTTC. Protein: CASSPPLRGGTQYF.

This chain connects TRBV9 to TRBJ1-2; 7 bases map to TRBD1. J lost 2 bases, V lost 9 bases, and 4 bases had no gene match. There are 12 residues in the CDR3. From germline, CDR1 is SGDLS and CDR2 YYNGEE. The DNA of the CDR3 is TGTGCCACCGGAGGGGGCAACTATGGCTACACCTTC. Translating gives CATGGGNYGYTF.

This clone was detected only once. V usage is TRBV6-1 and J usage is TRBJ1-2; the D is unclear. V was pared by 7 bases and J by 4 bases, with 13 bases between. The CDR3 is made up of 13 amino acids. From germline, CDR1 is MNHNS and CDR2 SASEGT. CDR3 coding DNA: TGTGCCAGCAATGGTGTCGGTGGCTATGGCTACACCTTC. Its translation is CASNGVGGYGYTF.

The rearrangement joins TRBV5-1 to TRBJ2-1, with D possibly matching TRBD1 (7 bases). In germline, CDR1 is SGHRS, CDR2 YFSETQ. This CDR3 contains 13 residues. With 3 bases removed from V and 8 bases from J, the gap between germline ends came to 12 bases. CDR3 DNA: TGCGCCAGCAGCTCGGAGGGGGCCTATGAGCAGTTCTTC. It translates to CASSSEGAYEQFF.

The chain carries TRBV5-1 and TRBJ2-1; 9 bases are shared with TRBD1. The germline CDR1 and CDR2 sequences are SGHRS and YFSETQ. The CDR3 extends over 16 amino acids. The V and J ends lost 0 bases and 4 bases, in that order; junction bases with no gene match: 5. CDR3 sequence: CASSLGGQGKYNEQFF. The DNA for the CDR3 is TGCGCCAGCAGCTTGGGGGGACAGGGTAAATACAATGAGCAGTTCTTC.

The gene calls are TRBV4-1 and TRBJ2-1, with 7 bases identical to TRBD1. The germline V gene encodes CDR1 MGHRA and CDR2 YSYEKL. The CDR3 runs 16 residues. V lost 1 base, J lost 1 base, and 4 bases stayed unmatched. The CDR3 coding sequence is TGCGCCAGCAGCCAAGGTGGGACAGAGTCCTACAATGAGCAGTTCTTC. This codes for CASSQGGTESYNEQFF.

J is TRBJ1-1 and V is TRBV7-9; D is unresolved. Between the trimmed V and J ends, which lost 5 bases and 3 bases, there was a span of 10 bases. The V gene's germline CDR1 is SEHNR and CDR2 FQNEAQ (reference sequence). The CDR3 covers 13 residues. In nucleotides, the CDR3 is TGTGCCAGCAGCCCCGACACTCACACTGAAGCTTTCTTT. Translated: CASSPDTHTEAFF. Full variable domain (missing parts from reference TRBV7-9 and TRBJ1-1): DTGVSQNPRHKITKRGQNVTFRCDPISEHNRLYWYRQTLGQGPEFLTYFQNEAQLEKSRLLSDRFSAERPKGSFSTLEIQRTEQGDSAMYLCASSPDTHTEAFFGQGTRLTVV.

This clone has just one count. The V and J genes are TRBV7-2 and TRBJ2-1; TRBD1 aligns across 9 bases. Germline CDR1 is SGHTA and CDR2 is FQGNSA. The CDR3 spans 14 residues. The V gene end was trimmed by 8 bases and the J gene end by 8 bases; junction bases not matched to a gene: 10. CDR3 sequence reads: CASDLVTGGDEQFF. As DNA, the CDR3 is TGTGCCAGCGACTTAGTGACAGGGGGAGATGAGCAGTTCTTC.